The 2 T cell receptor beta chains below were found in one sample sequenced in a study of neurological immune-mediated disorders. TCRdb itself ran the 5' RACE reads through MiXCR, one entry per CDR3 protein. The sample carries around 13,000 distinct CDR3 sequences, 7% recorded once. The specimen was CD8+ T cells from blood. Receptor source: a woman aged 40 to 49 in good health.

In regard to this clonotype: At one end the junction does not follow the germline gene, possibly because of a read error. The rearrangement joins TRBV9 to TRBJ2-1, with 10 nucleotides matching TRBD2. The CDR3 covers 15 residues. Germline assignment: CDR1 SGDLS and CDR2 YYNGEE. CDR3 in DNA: TGTGTCAGCAGCGGGGGGGGTGCTACGTACAATGAGCAGTTCTTC. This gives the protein CVSSGGGATYNEQFF. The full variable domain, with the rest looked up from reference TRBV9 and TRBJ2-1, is DSGVTQTPKHLITATGQRVTLRCSPRSGDLSVYWYQQSLDQGLQFLIQYYNGEERAKGNILERFSAQQFPDLHSELNLSSLELGDSALYFCVSSGGGATYNEQFFGPGTRLTVL.

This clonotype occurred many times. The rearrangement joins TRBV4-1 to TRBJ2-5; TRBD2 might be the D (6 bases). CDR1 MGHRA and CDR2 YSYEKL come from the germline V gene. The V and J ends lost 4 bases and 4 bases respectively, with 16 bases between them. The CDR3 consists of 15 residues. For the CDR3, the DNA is TGCGCCAGCAGCCTCAGTTCGGGGGTAGGAGAGACCCAGTACTTC. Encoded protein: CASSLSSGVGETQYF.